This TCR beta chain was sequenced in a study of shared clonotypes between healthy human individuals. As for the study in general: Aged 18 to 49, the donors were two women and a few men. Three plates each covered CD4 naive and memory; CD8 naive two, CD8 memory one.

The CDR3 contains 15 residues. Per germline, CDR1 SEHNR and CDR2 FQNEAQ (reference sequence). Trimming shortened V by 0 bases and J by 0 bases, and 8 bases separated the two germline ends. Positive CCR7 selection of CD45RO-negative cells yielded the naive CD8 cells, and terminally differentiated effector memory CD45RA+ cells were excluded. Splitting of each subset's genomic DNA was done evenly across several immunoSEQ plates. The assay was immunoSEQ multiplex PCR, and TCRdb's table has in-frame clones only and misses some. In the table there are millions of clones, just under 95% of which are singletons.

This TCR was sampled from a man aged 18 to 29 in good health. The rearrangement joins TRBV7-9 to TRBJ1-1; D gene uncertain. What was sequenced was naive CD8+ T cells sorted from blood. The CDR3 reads CASSLAGFMNTEAFF. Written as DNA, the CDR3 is TGTGCCAGCAGCTTAGCGGGGTTCATGAACACTGAAGCTTTCTTT.